These 18 T cell receptor beta chains were all obtained from the same sample, sequenced in a study of blood T cell repertoires in COVID-19. Method: immunoSEQ multiplex PCR; TCRdb's copy keeps in-frame clones and lacks some. The top ten hold around 7% of the sample, which has over 70,000 clones, 83% seen once. The material sequenced was peripheral blood. These receptors were taken from a young man with COVID-19, enrolled during active disease.

This clone was counted once. The rearrangement links TRBV27 to TRBJ2-7; TRBD1 might be the D (6 bases). The V gene's germline CDR1 is MNHEY and CDR2 SMNVEV (reference sequence). This CDR3 has 13 residues. The germline V and J ends were trimmed by 6 bases and 0 bases, with 9 bases remaining between them. CDR3 DNA: TGTGCCAGCAGAACAGGGAGCTCCTACGAGCAGTACTTC. As protein: CASRTGSSYEQYF.

The V gene is TRBV6-5, the J gene TRBJ2-7; TRBD1 matches 8 bases. After removal of 5 bases from V and 5 bases from J, the junction contained 11 bases not matched to a gene. The CDR3 is 15 residues long. The germline CDR1 and CDR2 sequences are MNHEY and SVGAGI. The CDR3 DNA is TGTGCCAGCAGTACCCCTCAGGGGGCGCGTCACGAGCAGTACTTC. This gives the protein CASSTPQGARHEQYF.

V is TRBV19 and J is TRBJ2-3; 8 bases are shared with TRBD2. The CDR3 consists of 14 residues. The junction had 6 bases not matched to a gene; V was cut back by 10 bases and J by 0 bases. The germline gives CDR1 LNHDA, CDR2 SQIVND (reference sequence). The CDR3 loop is CATTGGASTDTQYF. CDR3 in DNA: TGTGCCACGACGGGGGGGGCCAGCACAGATACGCAGTATTTT.

This chain links TRBV2 with TRBJ1-1; D is ambiguous. V was clipped by 6 bases and J by 0 bases, with 11 bases between them. The germline V gene encodes CDR1 SNHLY and CDR2 FYNNEI. The CDR3 length is 14 residues. CDR3 sequence (DNA): TGTGCCAGCAGCGTAATTCGGTTGAACACTGAAGCTTTCTTT. This codes for CASSVIRLNTEAFF.

This clone showed up many times. This chain connects TRBV28 to TRBJ2-7; the D gene is possibly TRBD2 (5 bases). Germline assignment: CDR1 MDHEN and CDR2 SYDVKM. V was pared by 6 bases and J by 3 bases, with 12 bases between. The CDR3 loop spans 13 amino acids. The CDR3 region has the DNA TGTGCCAGCAGCCCCCAGAGCGGCTACGAGCAGTACTTC. Protein product: CASSPQSGYEQYF.

The chain carries TRBV28 and TRBJ1-2; 7 bases agree with TRBD1. CDR3 length: 14 amino acids. Per the germline V gene, CDR1 is MDHEN and CDR2 is SYDVKM. With V trimmed by 5 bases and J by 1 base, 4 bases remained unmatched. The CDR3 reads CASSADRYNYGYTF. CDR3 sequence (DNA): TGTGCCAGCAGTGCGGACAGGTATAACTATGGCTACACCTTC.

The chain is built from TRBV19 and TRBJ2-7; 14 bases fit TRBD2. V trimming: 3 bases; J trimming: 5 bases; junction bases outside the gene matches: 9. CDR1 LNHDA and CDR2 SQIVND come from the germline V gene (reference sequence). The CDR3 has 17 residues. This CDR3 is CASSISSGTSGSHEQYF. The CDR3 bases are TGTGCCAGTAGTATTTCGTCCGGGACTAGCGGGAGTCACGAGCAGTACTTC.

DNA for the CDR3: TGTGCCAGCAGTTTACTAACAGGGTTGGGTCCTTTCTTT. It specifies CASSLLTGLGPFF. This chain uses TRBV28 with TRBJ1-1, with D perhaps matching TRBD1 (6 bases). The V gene lost 2 bases and the J gene lost 12 bases, with 16 bases spanning the gap. Germline V gene lookup returns CDR1 MDHEN and CDR2 SYDVKM. The CDR3 sequence is 13 residues long.

The rearrangement joins TRBV19 to TRBJ2-1, with D hard to call. The CDR3 is made up of 14 amino acids. Germline V CDR1 and CDR2: LNHDA, SQIVND (reference sequence). V was trimmed by 3 bases and J by 1 base, leaving 7 bases between them. The CDR3 DNA follows: TGTGCCAGTAGTATGGGCCAGTCCTACAATGAGCAGTTCTTC. It encodes CASSMGQSYNEQFF.

This chain connects TRBV6-5 to TRBJ1-5, with D perhaps TRBD1 (5 bases). The CDR3 totals 15 residues. V lost 6 bases and J lost 0, with 12 bases in between. Germline V gives CDR1 MNHEY, CDR2 SVGAGI. Here the CDR3 reads CASSSGAYSNQPQHF. DNA for the CDR3: TGTGCCAGCAGCTCTGGGGCATATAGCAATCAGCCCCAGCATTTT.

V usage is TRBV5-5 and J usage is TRBJ1-1; 8 bases align to TRBD1. V lost 5 bases and J lost 2; bases outside the gene matches: 8. The CDR3 runs 15 residues. Per germline, CDR1 SGHKS and CDR2 YYEKEE (reference sequence). The CDR3 region is CASSLRQGSNTEAFF. The CDR3 coding sequence is TGTGCCAGCAGTCTTCGACAGGGGTCAAACACTGAAGCTTTCTTT. Looking up the rest from reference TRBV5-5 and TRBJ1-1 gives the full variable domain: DAGVTQSPTHLIKTRGQQVTLRCSPISGHKSVSWYQQVLGQGPQFIFQYYEKEERGRGNFPDRFSARQFPNYSSELNVNALLLGDSALYLCASSLRQGSNTEAFFGQGTRLTVV.

This clone occurred once. CDR3 amino acids: CASGLTSPKAFF. The CDR3 coding sequence is TGTGCCAGCGGACTGACCTCTCCCAAGGCTTTCTTT. The chain employs TRBV27 and TRBJ1-1; unclear D gene. Trimming left V 8 bases short and J 11 bases short, with 18 bases between. Per germline, CDR1 MNHEY and CDR2 SMNVEV (reference sequence). The CDR3 is 12 residues long.

This chain uses TRBV19 with TRBJ1-1, with D possibly matching TRBD1 (5 bases). V was cut by 7 bases and J by 8 bases, with 11 bases left in between. The CDR3 totals 11 residues. Germline CDR1 is LNHDA and CDR2 is SQIVND (reference sequence). This CDR3 reads CASKRGSEAFF. The DNA for the CDR3 is TGTGCCAGTAAACGGGGGAGCGAAGCTTTCTTT.

This sequence joins TRBV7-2 and TRBJ2-5; 10 bases are a match to TRBD1. From germline, CDR1 is SGHTA and CDR2 FQGNSA. V lost 4 bases and J lost 7; bases outside the gene matches: 6. The length of the CDR3 is 14 residues. CDR3 DNA: TGTGCCAGCAGCTCAGGGACAGGGGCTTGGACCCAGTACTTC. It codes for CASSSGTGAWTQYF.

This clone was counted between two and nine times. The V gene is TRBV3-1 (or the pseudogene TRBV3-2), the J gene TRBJ1-5; 10 nucleotides agree with TRBD1. The V gene end was trimmed by 3 bases and the J gene end by 2 bases; junction bases not matched to a gene: 10. Germline V gene lookup returns CDR1 LGHDT and CDR2 YNNKEL (reference sequence). There are 18 residues in the CDR3. CDR3: CASSHGSGTGVGNQPQHF. The CDR3 DNA reads TGTGCCAGCAGCCACGGATCCGGGACAGGGGTTGGCAATCAGCCCCAGCATTTT.

The CDR3 DNA is TGTGCCAGCAGCCAAGTCGAGGGCTGGATCACAGATACGCAGTATTTT. This codes for CASSQVEGWITDTQYF. V is TRBV4-2 and J is TRBJ2-3, with D perhaps matching TRBD2 (5 bases). CDR3 length equals 16 residues. Trimming removed 1 base from V and 2 bases from J, with 13 bases in between. Germline V CDR1 and CDR2: LGHNA, YNFKEQ.

This CDR3 is CASRTGLWSNQPQHF. The CDR3 DNA reads as TGTGCCAGTAGAACAGGGCTTTGGAGCAATCAGCCCCAGCATTTT. This sequence joins TRBV19 and TRBJ1-5; weak D call: TRBD1 (6 bases). CDR1 and CDR2 from the germline V gene are LNHDA and SQIVND (reference sequence). There are 15 residues in the CDR3. Trimming removed 6 bases at V and 1 base at J, with 13 bases between. Complete variable domain (other parts from reference TRBV19 and TRBJ1-5): DGGITQSPKYLFRKEGQNVTLSCEQNLNHDAMYWYRQDPGQGLRLIYYSQIVNDFQKGDIAEGYSVSREKKESFPLTVTSAQKNPTAFYLCASRTGLWSNQPQHFGDGTRLSIL.

The chain uses TRBV5-5 and TRBJ2-2, with D possibly matching TRBD1 (6 bases). Germline V gene lookup returns CDR1 SGHKS and CDR2 YYEKEE (reference sequence). V lost 2 bases and J 0 bases, leaving 8 bases between the germline ends. This CDR3 comprises 15 residues. The CDR3 nucleotides are TGTGCCAGCAGCTTTAGACAGGCGAACACCGGGGAGCTGTTTTTT. It translates to CASSFRQANTGELFF.